This TCR beta chain was captured by sequencing in a study of graft-versus-host responses after intestinal transplantation. Study details: Once they had received anti-thymocyte globulin induction, all recipients took tacrolimus and steroids for about three years. Study observations and caveats: Early after transplant, HvG clones declined as circulating GvH clones peaked.

V lost 4 bases to trimming and J lost 8 bases, with 15 bases between them. The CDR3 totals 15 residues. Germline loops: CDR1 SGHVS, CDR2 FNYEAQ. A note on this clone: What it binds is not known.

Generated by immunoSEQ multiplex PCR, the TCRdb table keeps only in-frame clones and is missing some. The sample lists 85,000 to 100,000 clones, 85% to 95% seen once, with 1.5% to 2% in the top ten. This rearrangement joins TRBV7-6 to TRBJ1-6; TRBD1 is a possible D gene (6 bases). The TCR originated in a human donor who received an intestinal transplant. The sample here was unstimulated CD8+ T cells sorted from spleen or lymph node cells, taken before intestinal transplant. CDR3: CASSSKQGTHSPLHF. The CDR3 DNA reads as TGTGCCAGCAGCTCCAAACAGGGCACGCATTCACCCCTCCACTTT.